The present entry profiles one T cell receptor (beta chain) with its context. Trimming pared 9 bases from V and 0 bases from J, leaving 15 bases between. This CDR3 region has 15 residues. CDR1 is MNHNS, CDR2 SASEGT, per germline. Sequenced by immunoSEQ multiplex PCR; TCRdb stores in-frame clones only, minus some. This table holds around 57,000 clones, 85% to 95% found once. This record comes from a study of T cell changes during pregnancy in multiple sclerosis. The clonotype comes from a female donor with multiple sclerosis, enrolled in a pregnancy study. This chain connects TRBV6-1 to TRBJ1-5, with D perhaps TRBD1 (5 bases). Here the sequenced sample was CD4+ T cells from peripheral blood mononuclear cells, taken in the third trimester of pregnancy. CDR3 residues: CASVGGLGSNQPQHF. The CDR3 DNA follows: TGTGCCAGTGTTGGGGGGTTGGGTAGCAATCAGCCCCAGCATTTT.